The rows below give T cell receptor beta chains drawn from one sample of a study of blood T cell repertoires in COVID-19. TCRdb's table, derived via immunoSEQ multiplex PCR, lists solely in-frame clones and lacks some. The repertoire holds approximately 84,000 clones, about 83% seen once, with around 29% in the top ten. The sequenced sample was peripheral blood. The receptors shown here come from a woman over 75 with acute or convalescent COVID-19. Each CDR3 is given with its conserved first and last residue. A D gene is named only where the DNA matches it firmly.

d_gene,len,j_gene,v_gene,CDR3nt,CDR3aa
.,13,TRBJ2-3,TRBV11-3,TGTGCCAGCAGCTTGGTAGAGACAGATACGCAGTATTTT,CASSLVETDTQYF
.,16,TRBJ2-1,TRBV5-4,TGTGCCAGCAGCTTGGGCGGTCAGAGTTCCTACAATGAGCAGTTCTTC,CASSLGGQSSYNEQFF
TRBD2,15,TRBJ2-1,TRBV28,TGTGCCAGCAGTCGCGCGGGAGGACGGGGCAATGAGCAGTTCTTC,CASSRAGGRGNEQFF
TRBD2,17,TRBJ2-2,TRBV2,TGTGCCAGCAGGTTGACTAGCGGGAGAGGGAACACCGGGGAGCTGTTTTTT,CASRLTSGRGNTGELFF
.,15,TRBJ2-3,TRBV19,TGTGCCAGTAGTACTTTGGAGGGCCGTGAGGATACGCAGTATTTT,CASSTLEGREDTQYF
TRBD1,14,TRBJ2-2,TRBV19,TGTGCCAGTAGTATCTACAGGGGTCCAAGGGAGCTGTTTTTT,CASSIYRGPRELFF
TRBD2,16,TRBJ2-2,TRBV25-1,TGTGCCAGCAGTGAACTAGCGGGAGGCCACACCGGGGAGCTGTTTTTT,CASSELAGGHTGELFF
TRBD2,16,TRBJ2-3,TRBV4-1,TGCGCCAGCAGCCCCAAACTAGCGGGGGACACAGATACGCAGTATTTT,CASSPKLAGDTDTQYF
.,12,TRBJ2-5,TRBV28,TGTGCCAGCAGTGCTAGGCGCCAGACCCAGTACTTC,CASSARRQTQYF
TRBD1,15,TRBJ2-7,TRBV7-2,TGTGCCAGCAGCTCAACAGGGGGGAACTCCTACGAGCAGTACTTC,CASSSTGGNSYEQYF
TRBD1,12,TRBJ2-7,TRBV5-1,TGCGCCAGCAGCTACAGGGGGGACGAGCAGTACTTC,CASSYRGDEQYF